These 28 T cell receptor beta chains came from one sample sequenced in a study of response to subunit inactivated influenza vaccine. TCRdb itself ran the RT-PCR reads through MiXCR, one entry per CDR3 protein. The repertoire holds 600,000 to 850,000 distinct CDR3 sequences, with about 15% as singletons. The sequenced sample was PBMCs from blood, obtained around 14 days before vaccination. All receptors derive from a man in his fifties or sixties who received an inactivated influenza vaccine.

J is TRBJ2-3 and V is TRBV7-9; D ambiguous. The CDR3 consists of 14 residues. The ends were cut back, 7 bases at V and 1 base at J, with 12 bases in the middle. CDR1 and CDR2 (germline): SEHNR, FQNEAQ (reference sequence). In DNA form, the CDR3 reads TGTGCCAGCAATGACCGGTATGGCACAGATACGCAGTATTTT. The encoded protein is CASNDRYGTDTQYF.

This clonotype occurred a few times. V and J are TRBV5-4 and TRBJ2-2, with D hard to call. The CDR3 is 16 amino acids. The germline V gene encodes CDR1 SGHNT and CDR2 YYREEE (reference sequence). Trimming pared 4 bases from V and 2 bases from J, leaving 15 bases between. The CDR3, as DNA: TGTGCCAGCAGCCCCCCCTATGGATCTAACACCGGGGAGCTGTTTTTT. Translating it yields CASSPPYGSNTGELFF.

This clonotype was recorded a few times. The chain carries TRBV5-5 and TRBJ2-3; D not resolved. V was clipped by 1 base and J by 7 bases, with 10 bases between them. CDR3 length: 13 residues. Germline V gene sequence: CDR1 SGHKS, CDR2 YYEKEE (reference sequence). The CDR3 loop reads CASSLLDRHTQYF. For the CDR3, the DNA is TGTGCCAGCAGCTTGTTGGATCGTCATACGCAGTATTTT.

This clonotype came up once. The chain employs TRBV24-1 and TRBJ2-5; D uncertain. The ends were cut back, 9 bases at V and 5 bases at J, with 15 bases in the middle. The germline CDR1 and CDR2 sequences are KGHDR and SFDVKD. The CDR3 loop spans 13 amino acids. The CDR3 protein is CATSPTGGETQYF. The CDR3 bases are TGTGCCACCTCCCCCACGGGTGGCGAGACCCAGTACTTC.

This clonotype was seen a handful of times. This chain uses TRBV6-1 with TRBJ2-1; 8 nucleotides align to TRBD2. The CDR3 has 15 amino acids. Germline loops: CDR1 MNHNS, CDR2 SASEGT. V dropped 3 bases and J dropped 4; count of bases not matched to a gene: 5. The CDR3: CASSETGGAYNEQFF. The CDR3 nucleotides read TGTGCCAGCAGTGAGACCGGGGGGGCGTACAATGAGCAGTTCTTC.

J is TRBJ2-2 and V is TRBV13; D may be TRBD2 (7 bases). The germline V gene encodes CDR1 PRHDT and CDR2 FYEKMQ (reference sequence). The CDR3 runs to 14 residues. The V end lost 6 bases, the J end lost 7 bases, and 15 bases lay between the germline ends. The CDR3 nucleotides are TGTGCCAGCAGTCGGGGGGCGCAGGTCGGGGAGCTGTTTTTT. Its protein is CASSRGAQVGELFF.

This rearrangement joins TRBV2 to TRBJ2-7, with 7 bases lining up with TRBD1. Germline V CDR1 and CDR2: SNHLY, FYNNEI. The CDR3 runs to 17 residues. V gave up 3 bases and J gave up 3 bases; unmatched junction bases: 14. The CDR3 region has the DNA TGTGCCAGCAGTGAGGGGATCGTGAGGGACAGAAACTACGAGCAGTACTTC. Protein sequence: CASSEGIVRDRNYEQYF. Filled out from reference TRBV2 and TRBJ2-7, the complete variable domain reads EPEVTQTPSHQVTQMGQEVILRCVPISNHLYFYWYRQILGQKVEFLVSFYNNEISEKSEIFDDQFSVERPDGSNFTLKIRSTKLEDSAMYFCASSEGIVRDRNYEQYFGPGTRLTVT.

The CDR3 DNA is TGTGCCATCAGTGAGACCGGAGAGCAGTACTTC. The encoded protein is CAISETGEQYF. The rearrangement joins TRBV10-3 to TRBJ2-7; no reliable D call. Germline values: CDR1 ENHRY, CDR2 SYGVKD. CDR3 size: 11 residues. The V end lost 2 bases, the J end lost 7 bases, and 6 bases lay between the germline ends.

The sample holds many counts of this clonotype. The V gene is TRBV4-2, the J gene TRBJ1-5; D might be TRBD1 (6 bases). The V gene's germline CDR1 is LGHNA and CDR2 YNFKEQ. The CDR3 has 16 residues. Trimming stripped 3 bases from V and 4 bases from J, with 16 bases between. CDR3 region: CASSQGAGGANQPQHF. The DNA of the CDR3 is TGTGCCAGCAGCCAGGGGGCGGGGGGCGCGAATCAGCCCCAGCATTTT.

V and J are TRBV7-9 and TRBJ1-4; D possibly corresponds to TRBD1 (6 bases). V gave up 5 bases and J gave up 8 bases, with 12 bases separating them. The CDR3 consists of 13 residues. The germline gives CDR1 SEHNR, CDR2 FQNEAQ (reference sequence). This CDR3 reads CASSLDRLEKLFF. The DNA for the CDR3 is TGTGCCAGCAGCCTCGACAGGTTGGAAAAACTGTTTTTT.

This chain joins TRBV24-1 and TRBJ2-1; 16 bases are shared with TRBD2. There are 15 residues in the CDR3. CDR1 and CDR2 (germline): KGHDR, SFDVKD. V lost 6 bases, J lost 13 bases, and 8 bases stayed unmatched. This chain's CDR3 is CATSWGTSGRGAQFF. The CDR3 nucleotides are TGTGCCACCAGTTGGGGGACTAGCGGGAGGGGCGCTCAGTTCTTC.

This clonotype was recorded a few times. The chain uses TRBV6-5 and TRBJ2-3; 13 bases are a match to TRBD2. The CDR3 runs 18 residues. The junction had 8 bases not matched to a gene; V was cut back by 0 bases and J by 5 bases. The germline V gene has CDR1 MNHEY and CDR2 SVGAGI. CDR3 amino acids: CASSYSRTSGRGLDTQYF. In DNA form, the CDR3 reads TGTGCCAGCAGTTACTCCCGGACTAGCGGGAGAGGGCTAGATACGCAGTATTTT.

This clonotype was picked up a small number of times. V and J are TRBV10-3 and TRBJ2-3; TRBD1 might be the D (7 bases). V lost 6 bases, J lost 10 bases, and 17 bases lay in between. This CDR3 comprises 13 residues. CDR1 and CDR2 from the germline V gene are ENHRY and SYGVKD. The CDR3 here is CAISGADREAQYF. The CDR3 bases are TGTGCCATCAGCGGGGCAGACAGGGAGGCGCAGTATTTT.

The sample holds a few counts of this clonotype. The chain employs TRBV5-1 and TRBJ2-2; D tentatively fits TRBD1 or TRBD2 (5 bases each). The CDR3 runs 15 residues. Trimming stripped 3 bases from V and 1 base from J, with 10 bases between. The germline V gene encodes CDR1 SGHRS and CDR2 YFSETQ. The CDR3 reads CASSWGSGNTGELFF. CDR3 nucleotide sequence: TGCGCCAGCAGCTGGGGGAGCGGGAACACCGGGGAGCTGTTTTTT.

The gene calls are TRBV12-3 or TRBV12-4 and TRBJ1-1; D unresolved. V was clipped by 3 bases and J by 4 bases, with 12 bases between them. The CDR3 is 14 amino acids. DNA of the CDR3: TGTGCCAGCAGTTTTGGGCTCATCAGCACTGAAGCTTTCTTT. Translated, it gives CASSFGLISTEAFF.

The sample holds a few counts of this clonotype. The chain recombines TRBV30 with TRBJ1-6; TRBD1 is a possible D gene (5 bases). This CDR3 region has 13 residues. V was pared by 2 bases and J by 6 bases, with 8 bases between. From germline, CDR1 is GTSNPN and CDR2 SVGIG (reference sequence). The CDR3 is CAWSSRVNSPLHF. CDR3 DNA sequence: TGTGCCTGGAGTTCCAGGGTTAATTCACCCCTCCACTTT.

This clonotype appeared a few times. V and J are TRBV20-1 and TRBJ2-7; D perhaps matches TRBD1 (5 bases). The ends were cut back, 0 bases at V and 4 bases at J, with 16 bases in the middle. Germline CDR1 reads DFQATT; CDR2 reads SNEGSKA (reference sequence). The CDR3 runs 15 residues. DNA of the CDR3: TGCAGTGCTAGAGATAGCTTAGGGGTTCGGTACGAGCAGTACTTC. Amino acid sequence: CSARDSLGVRYEQYF.

This clonotype was seen ten or more times. V is TRBV12-3 or TRBV12-4 and J is TRBJ2-3, with 10 bases identical to TRBD1. The CDR3 has 15 amino acids. J lost 2 bases, V lost 6 bases, and 5 bases had no gene match. In DNA form, the CDR3 reads TGTGCCAGCAGCACGGGACAGGGGAACACAGATACGCAGTATTTT. Its translation is CASSTGQGNTDTQYF.

This clonotype was detected only a few times. The rearrangement uses TRBV7-9 and TRBJ1-5, with TRBD1 as a possible D gene (5 bases). Germline V gives CDR1 SEHNR, CDR2 FQNEAQ (reference sequence). V gave up 5 bases and J gave up 6 bases, with 14 bases separating them. The CDR3 consists of 14 residues. CDR3 sequence: CASSDGTGIQPQHF. The CDR3 DNA sequence: TGTGCCAGCAGCGACGGGACGGGGATTCAGCCCCAGCATTTT.

This clonotype came up a few times. The chain recombines TRBV7-8 with TRBJ2-5, with D possibly matching TRBD2 (6 bases). Germline lookup yields CDR1 SGHVS and CDR2 FQNEAQ. V was shortened by 7 bases and J by 7 bases, with 28 bases between the two germline ends. The CDR3 has 17 residues. The CDR3 here is CASTPGRVSGRDVTQYF. DNA for the CDR3: TGTGCCAGCACCCCCGGCAGAGTTAGCGGAAGGGATGTGACCCAGTACTTC.

V usage is TRBV2 and J usage is TRBJ2-1; 7 nucleotides align to TRBD1. Germline CDR1 is SNHLY and CDR2 is FYNNEI. Trimming took 10 bases from V and 10 from J; bases not matched to a gene: 7. This CDR3 spans 11 amino acids. CDR3 region: CATGQAEEQFF. DNA for the CDR3: TGTGCCACCGGACAGGCCGAAGAGCAGTTCTTC.

As to this clonotype: One end of the junction does not line up with germline, which may come from a read error. The chain has TRBV3-1 and TRBJ2-5, with D maybe TRBD2 (5 bases). Germline lookup yields CDR1 LGHDT and CDR2 YNNKEL (reference sequence). This CDR3 comprises 11 residues. The CDR3 protein is CASSNTIGEDF. CDR3 DNA: TGTGCCAGCAGCAATACAATCGGGGAAGACTTC.

The table lists this clonotype with a few counts. The chain couples TRBV11-2 to TRBJ2-7, with D uncertain. The CDR3 runs to 15 residues. Trimming took off 4 bases at V and 2 bases at J, with 15 bases between the two ends. Germline CDR1 and CDR2: SGHAT and FQNNGV. The CDR3 spells CASSSTPLMAYEQYF. As DNA, the CDR3 is TGTGCCAGCAGCTCGACTCCTCTGATGGCCTACGAGCAGTACTTC. The entire variable domain, with the rest obtained from reference TRBV11-2 and TRBJ2-7, is as follows: EAGVAQSPRYKIIEKRQSVAFWCNPISGHATLYWYQQILGQGPKLLIQFQNNGVVDDSQLPKDRFSAERLKGVDSTLKIQPAKLEDSAVYLCASSSTPLMAYEQYFGPGTRLTVT.

The table lists this clonotype with a count of one. V gene TRBV6-2 or TRBV6-3 combines with J gene TRBJ2-7; no reliable D call. The V gene's germline CDR1 is MNHEY and CDR2 SVGEGT. The CDR3 is 15 residues long. V was trimmed by 2 bases and J by 1 base, leaving 12 bases between them. The CDR3 here is CASSYIGRLSYEQYF. In DNA, the CDR3 is TGTGCCAGCAGTTACATCGGCAGGTTATCCTACGAGCAGTACTTC.

This clonotype was detected a few times. This sequence joins TRBV28 and TRBJ2-7; unclear D gene. Germline values: CDR1 MDHEN, CDR2 SYDVKM. The length of the CDR3 is 15 residues. V was pared by 3 bases and J by 4 bases, with 16 bases between. Here the CDR3 DNA reads TGTGCCAGCAGTTTCCCCGGAAGCTTACGGTACGAGCAGTACTTC. Translated: CASSFPGSLRYEQYF.

This clonotype was observed at least ten times. The rearrangement joins TRBV20-1 to TRBJ2-7, with 7 bases lining up with TRBD1. There are 13 residues in the CDR3. V shed 5 bases and J 2 bases; nucleotides not matched to a gene: 6. Per germline, CDR1 DFQATT and CDR2 SNEGSKA (reference sequence). CDR3 sequence: CSARGQGAYEQYF. Here the CDR3 DNA reads TGCAGTGCTCGAGGGCAGGGGGCCTACGAGCAGTACTTC.

This clonotype appeared a few times. This rearrangement joins TRBV6-5 to TRBJ2-3, with 8 bases aligning to TRBD2. Germline assignment: CDR1 MNHEY and CDR2 SVGAGI. With V trimmed by 0 bases and J by 1 base, 0 bases remained unmatched. The CDR3 extends over 15 amino acids. The CDR3 sequence: CASSYSSGGTDTQYF. CDR3 nucleotides: TGTGCCAGCAGTTACTCTAGCGGGGGCACAGATACGCAGTATTTT.

This clonotype was counted at least ten times. V and J are TRBV5-1 and TRBJ2-1, with D possibly called TRBD1 or TRBD2 (6 bases each). V was trimmed by 0 bases and J by 1 base, leaving 11 bases between them. The length of the CDR3 is 16 residues. Per germline, CDR1 SGHRS and CDR2 YFSETQ. The CDR3 DNA follows: TGCGCCAGCAGCTTGGAGGGGGGCCAGTCCTACAATGAGCAGTTCTTC. Residues: CASSLEGGQSYNEQFF.